These T cell receptor beta chains were read from a single sample in a study of blood T cell repertoires in COVID-19. The repertoire was sequenced with immunoSEQ multiplex PCR; TCRdb's copy has only in-frame clones and lacks some. Of more than 85,000 clones in the sample, approximately 71% are singletons; the top ten hold approximately 4%. Sequencing was carried out using peripheral blood. The receptors shown here come from a woman aged 50 to 60 with acute or convalescent COVID-19. Both conserved end residues are part of each CDR3. The D gene is left open where the match is weak. Only part of the rows carry a size: once, few, many, or a class if the clone is expanded.

>few|TRBJ1-6|-|TRBV11-1
CASSTGNSPLHF
TGTGCCAGCAGTACAGGGAATTCACCCCTCCACTTT
>once|TRBJ1-2|TRBD1|TRBV28
CASSHGTGRRGYTF
TGTGCCAGCAGTCACGGGACAGGGAGGCGCGGCTACACCTTC
>-|TRBJ2-1|-|TRBV12-3/TRBV12-4
CASGGFHNEQFF
TGTGCCAGCGGGGGGTTTCACAATGAGCAGTTCTTC
>-|TRBJ2-1|-|TRBV7-2
CASSLAGAAADEQFF
TGTGCCAGCAGCTTAGCGGGGGCTGCCGCCGATGAGCAGTTCTTC
>-|TRBJ2-3|TRBD2|TRBV29-1
CSVVLAADTQYF
TGCAGCGTTGTCCTAGCGGCAGATACGCAGTATTTT
>-|TRBJ2-3|TRBD2|TRBV5-1
CASSLGTSGGTDTQYF
TGCGCCAGCAGCTTGGGGACTAGCGGGGGCACAGATACGCAGTATTTT
>-|TRBJ2-1|TRBD1|TRBV7-3
CASSLRQGAVHEQFF
TGTGCCAGCAGCTTAAGGCAGGGGGCGGTTCATGAGCAGTTCTTC
>-|TRBJ1-5|TRBD1|TRBV6-1
CASSELTGGGQPQHF
TGTGCCAGCAGTGAATTGACAGGGGGCGGTCAGCCCCAGCATTTT
>-|TRBJ1-1|-|TRBV28
CASSLPGWNTEAFF
TGTGCCAGCAGTTTACCAGGGTGGAACACTGAAGCTTTCTTT
>-|TRBJ1-2|TRBD1|TRBV18
CASSPLRDRAVGYTF
TGTGCCAGCTCACCCCTCCGGGACAGGGCTGTTGGCTACACCTTC
>few|TRBJ1-5|-|TRBV28
CASSLRLFPQHF
TGTGCCAGCAGTCTCCGACTTTTCCCCCAGCATTTT
>-|TRBJ1-1|-|TRBV6-5
CASSYRTYTEAFF
TGTGCCAGCAGTTACCGGACATACACTGAAGCTTTCTTT
>-|TRBJ1-2|-|TRBV4-3
CASSPSQAGRYGYTF
TGCGCCAGCAGCCCCTCACAGGCAGGGCGCTATGGCTACACCTTC
>-|TRBJ2-2|-|TRBV19
CASSALGLGGNTGELFF
TGTGCCAGTAGCGCACTAGGCCTCGGGGGGAACACCGGGGAGCTGTTTTTT
>many|TRBJ2-1|-|TRBV3-1/TRBV3-2
CASSQRSGNEQFF
TGTGCCAGCAGCCAAAGGTCCGGGAATGAGCAGTTCTTC
>few|TRBJ2-7|-|TRBV3-1/TRBV3-2
CASSQGTTGQEQYF
TGTGCCAGCAGCCAAGGCACGACAGGTCAAGAGCAGTACTTC
>-|TRBJ1-1|-|TRBV3-1/TRBV3-2
CASSPQPVQGGTEAFF
TGTGCCAGCAGCCCACAACCTGTCCAGGGCGGCACTGAAGCTTTCTTT
>-|TRBJ2-7|-|TRBV6-6
CASTSWAGNYEQYF
TGTGCCAGCACGAGCTGGGCGGGAAACTACGAGCAGTACTTC
>few|TRBJ1-4|-|TRBV27
CASKGRGDLFF
TGTGCCAGCAAGGGCCGGGGAGATCTGTTTTTT
>-|TRBJ2-5|TRBD2|TRBV5-1
CASSPGGAKETQYF
TGCGCCAGCAGCCCCGGGGGGGCCAAAGAGACCCAGTACTTC
>once|TRBJ1-3|-|TRBV7-6
CASSLGDTGNTIYF
TGTGCCAGCAGCCTCGGGGACACTGGAAACACCATATATTTT
>-|TRBJ2-7|-|TRBV3-1/TRBV3-2
CASSQRYGGRSSYEQYF
TGTGCCAGCAGCCAAAGGTATGGGGGCCGGAGCTCCTACGAGCAGTACTTC
>-|TRBJ2-7|TRBD1|TRBV6-5
CASSSLGQGVVEQYF
TGTGCCAGCAGTAGCCTGGGACAGGGCGTTGTCGAGCAGTACTTC
>-|TRBJ2-7|-|TRBV3-1/TRBV3-2
CASSLVQGYEQYF
TGTGCCAGCAGCCTTGTACAGGGCTACGAGCAGTACTTC
>-|TRBJ1-1|-|TRBV30
CAWSVGGNTEAFF
TGTGCCTGGAGTGTCGGAGGGAACACTGAAGCTTTCTTT
>-|TRBJ1-2|TRBD1|TRBV6-5
CASSPGQGEDGYTF
TGTGCCAGCAGCCCCGGACAGGGTGAGGATGGCTACACCTTC
>-|TRBJ2-4|-|TRBV2
CASKEGGAGKNIQYF
TGTGCCAGCAAGGAAGGGGGGGCTGGCAAAAACATTCAGTACTTC
>-|TRBJ1-2|TRBD1|TRBV5-6
CASSPTGKPSYGYTF
TGTGCCAGCAGCCCGACAGGGAAGCCCTCCTATGGCTACACCTTC
>-|TRBJ2-2|TRBD2|TRBV2
CASSDFGSGGPNTGELFF
TGTGCCAGCAGTGATTTCGGTAGCGGGGGGCCGAACACCGGGGAGCTGTTTTTT
>once|TRBJ1-1|-|TRBV7-9
CASRHKTGNTEAFF
TGTGCCAGCAGACATAAGACAGGGAACACTGAAGCTTTCTTT
>-|TRBJ2-5|-|TRBV7-2
CASIGPEETQYF
TGTGCCAGCATTGGCCCCGAAGAGACCCAGTACTTC
>-|TRBJ1-3|-|TRBV19
CASTLGQGFGSGNTIYF
TGTGCCAGTACCCTAGGGCAGGGGTTTGGCTCTGGAAACACCATATATTTT
>once|TRBJ2-2|-|TRBV28
CASRQGLYTTGELFF
TGTGCCAGCAGACAAGGACTTTATACCACCGGGGAGCTGTTTTTT
>-|TRBJ2-7|TRBD1|TRBV7-3
CASSLKDRELYEQYF
TGTGCCAGCAGCTTAAAAGACAGGGAGTTGTACGAGCAGTACTTC
>-|TRBJ2-7|-|TRBV19
CASSIKLQREVISYEQYF
TGTGCCAGTAGTATAAAACTTCAGAGGGAGGTCATTTCCTACGAGCAGTACTTC
>-|TRBJ1-4|-|TRBV19
CASTKDSEREKLFF
TGTGCCAGTACCAAGGACAGCGAGAGAGAAAAACTGTTTTTT
>-|TRBJ1-6|-|TRBV10-3
CAISDSGNSPLHF
TGTGCCATCAGTGACAGTGGTAATTCACCCCTCCACTTT
>-|TRBJ1-3|TRBD1|TRBV7-2
CASSYGPGGSSGNTIYF
TGTGCCAGCAGCTACGGACCAGGGGGCAGCTCTGGAAACACCATATATTTT
>-|TRBJ2-1|-|TRBV7-6
CASSLVEVEQFF
TGTGCCAGCAGCTTAGTAGAGGTTGAGCAGTTCTTC
>-|TRBJ2-2|-|TRBV19
CASSIASTGELFF
TGTGCCAGTAGTATAGCTTCGACCGGGGAGCTGTTTTTT
>-|TRBJ1-2|TRBD1|TRBV5-4
CASRTGEEYGYTF
TGTGCCAGCAGGACAGGGGAAGAGTATGGCTACACCTTC
>-|TRBJ2-3|-|TRBV12-3/TRBV12-4
CASSFGPDTQYF
TGTGCCAGCAGTTTTGGGCCTGATACGCAGTATTTT
>-|TRBJ1-5|-|TRBV5-5
CASSLAGGGQPQHF
TGTGCCAGCAGCTTGGCTGGGGGAGGGCAGCCCCAGCATTTT
>-|TRBJ1-1|TRBD1|TRBV5-1
CASSRTGVRDTEAFF
TGCGCCAGCAGCCGGACAGGGGTGAGGGACACTGAAGCTTTCTTT
>once|TRBJ1-4|TRBD1|TRBV7-9
CASSSGQGIEKLFF
TGTGCCAGCAGCTCGGGACAGGGGATCGAAAAACTGTTTTTT
>once|TRBJ2-7|-|TRBV7-2
CASSLNWGREVDEQYF
TGTGCCAGCAGCTTAAATTGGGGGCGAGAGGTGGACGAGCAGTACTTC
>few|TRBJ1-2|TRBD1|TRBV29-1
CSAQMTGGASYGYTF
TGCAGCGCCCAGATGACAGGGGGCGCCTCCTATGGCTACACCTTC
>-|TRBJ2-1|-|TRBV4-2
CASSSGAYNEQFF
TGTGCCAGCAGCTCCGGGGCCTACAATGAGCAGTTCTTC
>-|TRBJ1-1|-|TRBV5-1
CASSSQVGQNTEAFF
TGCGCCAGCAGCTCCCAGGTTGGGCAGAACACTGAAGCTTTCTTT
>once|TRBJ1-1|TRBD1|TRBV7-2
CASSPRTGANTEAFF
TGTGCCAGCAGTCCCCGGACAGGAGCGAACACTGAAGCTTTCTTT
>-|TRBJ2-6|TRBD1|TRBV5-4
CASSPTLLGTASSGANVLTF
TGTGCCAGCAGCCCTACGCTCTTGGGGACAGCGAGCTCTGGGGCCAACGTCCTGACTTTC